This T cell receptor (beta chain) was recorded in a study of post-analysis software for immune sequencing data. Points on this clonotype: What it binds is unknown.

Included in the TCR beta cDNA libraries were unique molecular identifiers. One entry per CDR3 protein results from TCRdb running MiXCR on the PCR reads. The profile covers roughly 800,000 distinct CDR3 sequences, with 30% appearing a single time and around 0.6% taken by the ten largest. Study observations and caveats: TRBV segments more frequent in patients than in controls numbered roughly 5 and included TRBV5-6, TRBV5-1 and TRBV20-1.

Per the germline V gene, CDR1 is KGHDR and CDR2 is SFDVKD. With 7 bases clipped from V and 11 bases from J, the junction kept 20 bases outside the gene matches. The CDR3 contains 16 residues. Material: blood. The TCR was taken from a girl aged 10-17 years with multiple sclerosis. The chain employs TRBV24-1 and TRBJ2-5; 8 nucleotides match TRBD1. The CDR3 bases are TGTGCCACCAGCGCACTTGGACAGGGTGCCTACAATGAGCAGTACTTC. Translation gives CATSALGQGAYNEQYF.